This record covers a single T cell receptor (beta chain). Germline CDR1 reads GTSNPN; CDR2 reads SVGIG (reference sequence). Trimming pared 0 bases from V and 4 bases from J, leaving 7 bases between. This CDR3 is built from 13 residues. Libraries were prepared by immunoSEQ multiplex PCR; TCRdb keeps only in-frame clonotypes and omits some of them. The sample carries 250,000 to 300,000 clones, around 80% recorded once. This entry belongs to a study of control samples from healthy donors and cancer patients. This TCR was sampled from an older woman with lung cancer. Sample: PBMCs. J is TRBJ2-1 and V is TRBV30; the D is unclear. The CDR3 nucleotides are TGTGCCTGGAGTGTAAGTCTATACAATGAGCAGTTCTTC. Amino acids: CAWSVSLYNEQFF.